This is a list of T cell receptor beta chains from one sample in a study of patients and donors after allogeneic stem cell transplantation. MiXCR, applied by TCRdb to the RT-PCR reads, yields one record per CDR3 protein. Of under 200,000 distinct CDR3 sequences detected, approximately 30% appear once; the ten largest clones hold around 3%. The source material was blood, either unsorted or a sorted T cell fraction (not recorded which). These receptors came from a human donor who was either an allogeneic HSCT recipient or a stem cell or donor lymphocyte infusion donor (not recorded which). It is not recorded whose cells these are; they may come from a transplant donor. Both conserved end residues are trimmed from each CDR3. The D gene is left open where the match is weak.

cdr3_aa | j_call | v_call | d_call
ASSFTTGTSGNTIY | TRBJ1-3 | TRBV7-2 | TRBD1
ANRLAGGPSGELF | TRBJ2-2 | TRBV21-1 | .
ASSPWLPPTYEQY | TRBJ2-7 | TRBV12-3/TRBV12-4 | .
ASKGGGTGGTEAF | TRBJ1-1 | TRBV19 | TRBD1
SARGQGRVDSPLH | TRBJ1-6 | TRBV20-1 | TRBD1
ASSANQPQH | TRBJ1-5 | TRBV28 | .
ASSLIPTETNEKLF | TRBJ1-4 | TRBV27 | .
AISAELAVTDTQY | TRBJ2-3 | TRBV10-3 | TRBD2
ASSYAGWQEY | TRBJ2-7 | TRBV6-2/TRBV6-3 | .
ASSALNEQF | TRBJ2-1 | TRBV12-3/TRBV12-4 | .
AIRGTAQETQY | TRBJ2-5 | TRBV10-3 | TRBD1
ASSQGLSSSYNEQF | TRBJ2-1 | TRBV4-3 | .
SGEGGYNEQF | TRBJ2-1 | TRBV29-1 | TRBD2
SARGDYAEAF | TRBJ1-1 | TRBV20-1 | .
ASSLTRSGANVLT | TRBJ2-6 | TRBV7-9 | .
ASSYEDRVGAEAF | TRBJ1-1 | TRBV12-3/TRBV12-4 | TRBD1
ATQGSRTQSSYNSPLH | TRBJ1-6 | TRBV6-5 | .
ASSQNSFYEQY | TRBJ2-7 | TRBV4-3 | .
ASSLALQGAYEQY | TRBJ2-7 | TRBV12-3/TRBV12-4 | TRBD1
ASSSQTSGRRNEQF | TRBJ2-1 | TRBV7-2 | TRBD2
ASSLTPDGELF | TRBJ2-2 | TRBV7-3 | .
ASSSTTSALSYEQY | TRBJ2-7 | TRBV28 | TRBD2
ASSPPSGRNNEQF | TRBJ2-1 | TRBV18 | TRBD2
ASSPIGRNQPQH | TRBJ1-5 | TRBV27 | .
SASQGVNQPQH | TRBJ1-5 | TRBV29-1 | TRBD1
ASSYDLGGPQY | TRBJ2-4 | TRBV6-5 | .
ASSYAKARGWYGYT | TRBJ1-2 | TRBV6-5 | .
ASSEDIRAWF | TRBJ1-4 | TRBV2 | .
ASAVFGGTKETQY | TRBJ2-5 | TRBV12-3/TRBV12-4 | .
ASSLARVVEQF | TRBJ2-1 | TRBV12-3/TRBV12-4 | .
ASSLSRQASEAF | TRBJ1-1 | TRBV27 | .
ASTPRPTGSRTEAF | TRBJ1-1 | TRBV6-1 | .
ASSFDTSLYGYT | TRBJ1-2 | TRBV6-5 | .
ASSSPSESYEQY | TRBJ2-7 | TRBV5-4 | .
ATSDYGRYNQPQH | TRBJ1-5 | TRBV24-1 | .
ASSQVGVYEQF | TRBJ2-1 | TRBV4-2 | .
ASSQDGDRGRDEKLF | TRBJ1-4 | TRBV4-1 | .
ASSPLTGRSYEQY | TRBJ2-7 | TRBV6-1 | TRBD1
ASQQGAGGSNTEAF | TRBJ1-1 | TRBV27 | TRBD1
SVEGGLAGGYEQY | TRBJ2-7 | TRBV29-1 | TRBD2
SALSGHSPLGEQY | TRBJ2-7 | TRBV29-1 | .
ASITAADPTEAF | TRBJ1-1 | TRBV6-2/TRBV6-3 | .
SVPTDINYGYT | TRBJ1-2 | TRBV29-1 | .
SARSPGADTQY | TRBJ2-3 | TRBV20-1 | .
AISAFDRNYGYT | TRBJ1-2 | TRBV10-3 | .
ASSTNGRPRYT | TRBJ1-2 | TRBV5-1 | .
ASSPAGTGSGGYT | TRBJ1-2 | TRBV12-3/TRBV12-4 | .